A single T cell receptor beta chain is shown here with its context. Seattle cases were enrolled at active infection and followed longitudinally. Assay used: immunoSEQ multiplex PCR; TCRdb lists only in-frame clones, some missing. Of approximately 350,000 clones in the sample, roughly 90% were seen once. The data were obtained in a study of blood T cell repertoires in COVID-19. Study in general: T cells, B-cell-depleted T cells, or PBMCs supplied cDNA or gDNA.

The ends were cut back, 3 bases at V and 1 base at J, with 12 bases in the middle. The CDR3 length is 15 residues. From germline, CDR1 is ENHRY and CDR2 SYGVKD. The rearrangement links TRBV10-3 to TRBJ1-2, with D possibly being TRBD1 (6 bases). The clonotype originates from a woman between 70 and 85 years old with COVID-19, enrolled during active disease. The sequencing sample was made of peripheral blood. The DNA of the CDR3 is TGTGCCATCAGTGATACAGGGTCCCTTAACTATGGCTACACCTTC. Its protein is CAISDTGSLNYGYTF.